These 20 T cell receptor beta chains share one sample of origin, sequenced in a study of T-cell memory formation after mild COVID-19. From the 5' RACE reads, TCRdb called clonotypes with MiXCR, one entry per CDR3 protein. Of tens of thousands of distinct CDR3 sequences detected, more than 10% appear once; the ten largest clones hold around 15%. The sample taken for sequencing was PBMCs or a T cell subset sorted from them (not recorded which). All receptors derive from an adult woman who had mild COVID-19 (a few samples of this study predate the infection). Cell type and time point are not known.

There are many counts of this clonotype. The chain is built from TRBV24-1 and TRBJ2-2, with D possibly matching TRBD2 (6 bases). Germline assignment: CDR1 KGHDR and CDR2 SFDVKD. CDR3 length: 16 amino acids. The V gene lost 4 bases and the J gene lost 1 base, with 12 bases spanning the gap. CDR3 sequence reads: CATSDPGRGNTGELFF. The CDR3 nucleotides are TGTGCCACCAGTGACCCCGGGCGGGGGAACACCGGGGAGCTGTTTTTT.

This clonotype was detected ten times or more. The chain combines TRBV4-1 with TRBJ1-5; TRBD1 might be the D (6 bases). The CDR3 covers 14 residues. Trimming left V 5 bases short and J 10 bases short, with 18 bases between. Germline CDR1 and CDR2: MGHRA and YSYEKL. The CDR3 region has the DNA TGCGCCAGCAGCGTCCAGGGGACCTATTTTCCCCAGCATTTT. Residues: CASSVQGTYFPQHF.

This clonotype was picked up many times. The chain has TRBV3-1 and TRBJ1-1, with a weak D call TRBD1 (5 bases). The CDR3 consists of 14 residues. CDR1 is LGHDT, CDR2 YNNKEL, per germline (reference sequence). V dropped 5 bases and J dropped 4 bases, with 14 bases sitting between them. CDR3 in amino acids: CASSSFWQGTEAFF. As DNA, the CDR3 is TGTGCCAGCAGCTCCTTTTGGCAGGGCACTGAAGCTTTCTTT.

This clonotype was seen repeatedly, ten times or more. The J gene is TRBJ2-1, the V gene TRBV12-3 or TRBV12-4; D not resolved. This CDR3 contains 15 residues. V was pared by 1 base and J by 0 bases, with 7 bases between. The CDR3 DNA sequence: TGTGCCAGCAGTTTAGGGTCGGCCTCCTACAATGAGCAGTTCTTC. Protein: CASSLGSASYNEQFF.

The CDR3 DNA reads TGTGCCAGCAGCCCGATGGGGGTAAGCACAGATACGCAGTATTTT. It specifies CASSPMGVSTDTQYF. J is TRBJ2-3 and V is TRBV12-3 or TRBV12-4; possibly TRBD1 or TRBD2 for D (5 bases each). V was clipped by 6 bases and J by 0 bases, with 13 bases between them. This CDR3 is 15 amino acids long.

This clonotype came up many times. The chain has TRBV24-1 and TRBJ2-3; no firm D call. Germline lookup yields CDR1 KGHDR and CDR2 SFDVKD. The CDR3 has 15 amino acids. V lost 3 bases and J lost 2, with 11 bases in between. CDR3 nucleotides: TGTGCCACCAGTGATGGCCTTACTTACACAGATACGCAGTATTTT. Encoded protein: CATSDGLTYTDTQYF.

This clonotype was picked up many times. This chain uses TRBV20-1 with TRBJ2-5; TRBD2 matches 8 bases. The V and J ends lost 0 bases and 5 bases, in that order; junction bases with no gene match: 11. The V gene's germline CDR1 is DFQATT and CDR2 SNEGSKA (reference sequence). This CDR3 spans 16 amino acids. CDR3 coding DNA: TGCAGTGCTAGAGAATCGGGAGGGCCCCGCCGGGAGACCCAGTACTTC. It yields the protein CSARESGGPRRETQYF.

The chain employs TRBV7-6 and TRBJ2-1, with TRBD2 matching over 7 bases. The V segment lost 7 bases and the J segment 4 bases; nucleotides outside the gene matches: 13. CDR1 SGHVS and CDR2 FNYEAQ come from the germline V gene. This CDR3 comprises 16 residues. CDR3 in amino acids: CASTLQVGTTYNEQFF. The CDR3 DNA reads TGTGCCAGCACCCTCCAGGTCGGGACTACATACAATGAGCAGTTCTTC.

This clonotype rates as medium-sized. J is TRBJ2-6 and V is TRBV5-5, with 7 positions matching TRBD1. The CDR3 has 13 amino acids. Germline-derived CDR1 and CDR2 are SGHKS and YYEKEE (reference sequence). Trimming took 4 bases from V and 14 from J; bases not matched to a gene: 9. CDR3 in DNA: TGTGCCAGCAGCCGGACAGGACAAGGATTCCTGACTTTC. Translating it yields CASSRTGQGFLTF.

This clonotype has a count of ten or more. The chain has TRBV3-1 and TRBJ1-1; maybe TRBD1 (5 bases). In germline, CDR1 is LGHDT, CDR2 YNNKEL (reference sequence). V was pared by 4 bases and J by 4 bases, with 13 bases between. This CDR3 contains 14 residues. DNA for the CDR3: TGTGCCAGCAGCCCGCAGGGTGGTGGCACTGAAGCTTTCTTT. This sequence encodes CASSPQGGGTEAFF.

This clonotype showed up many times. The chain carries TRBV24-1 and TRBJ2-3; D possibly matches TRBD1 or TRBD2 (5 bases each). The V gene lost 7 bases and the J gene lost 7 bases, with 20 bases spanning the gap. The germline CDR1 and CDR2 sequences are KGHDR and SFDVKD. This CDR3 has 15 residues. The CDR3 sequence: CATSASGALRNTQYF. The CDR3 DNA sequence: TGTGCCACCAGCGCCTCCGGGGCTCTTAGAAATACGCAGTATTTT.

There are many counts of this clonotype. V and J are TRBV7-6 and TRBJ1-2, with 10 bases matching TRBD1. This CDR3 is 17 amino acids long. V shed 2 bases and J 4 bases; nucleotides not matched to a gene: 10. Germline V gene data show CDR1 as SGHVS and CDR2 as FNYEAQ. Here the CDR3 DNA reads TGTGCCAGCAGCTTAATTGACAGGGGGCGCGTAGGCTATGGCTACACCTTC. It translates to CASSLIDRGRVGYGYTF.

This clonotype has ten or more counts. The rearrangement uses TRBV5-8 and TRBJ2-3; 10 bases align to TRBD1. Germline CDR1 is SGHTS and CDR2 is YDEGEE. V gave up 4 bases and J gave up 6 bases; unmatched junction bases: 8. The CDR3 runs to 15 residues. CDR3: CASSPGQGGIDTQYF. The CDR3 nucleotides read TGTGCCAGCAGCCCTGGACAGGGGGGGATCGATACGCAGTATTTT.

This clonotype was counted at least ten times. V and J are TRBV12-3 or TRBV12-4 and TRBJ2-7, with 8 positions matching TRBD1. J lost 2 bases, V lost 3 bases, and 3 bases had no gene match. CDR3 length: 14 residues. The CDR3 DNA is TGTGCCAGCAGTTTTTGGGACAGGACCTACGAGCAGTACTTC. Protein: CASSFWDRTYEQYF.

This clonotype was counted ten times or more. The chain combines TRBV19 with TRBJ2-1; D is perhaps TRBD2 (5 bases). CDR1 LNHDA and CDR2 SQIVND come from the germline V gene (reference sequence). The CDR3 has 14 amino acids. Trimming stripped 0 bases from V and 8 bases from J, with 11 bases between. The CDR3 spells CASSIDPLGYEQFF. The CDR3 DNA reads TGTGCCAGTAGTATAGACCCACTAGGGTATGAGCAGTTCTTC.

This clonotype was picked up many times. This chain joins TRBV7-8 and TRBJ2-1; 13 bases are shared with TRBD2. Germline values: CDR1 SGHVS, CDR2 FQNEAQ. The CDR3 is made up of 16 amino acids. The J segment lost 6 bases and the V segment lost 3 bases, leaving 5 bases of the junction unmatched. CDR3 sequence: CASSFGLAGAGNEQFF. Written as DNA, the CDR3 is TGTGCCAGCAGCTTCGGACTAGCGGGAGCTGGCAATGAGCAGTTCTTC.

The sample holds many counts of this clonotype. The chain is built from TRBV13 and TRBJ1-2, with D maybe TRBD1 (5 bases). V was trimmed by 3 bases and J by 7 bases, leaving 24 bases between them. Per the germline V gene, CDR1 is PRHDT and CDR2 is FYEKMQ (reference sequence). This CDR3 has 17 residues. The CDR3 sequence is CASSFEGRKDLSSGYTF. The CDR3 nucleotides are TGTGCCAGCAGCTTTGAGGGGCGCAAGGACCTTAGCTCTGGCTACACCTTC.

This clonotype was observed many times. This chain uses TRBV4-1 with TRBJ1-1, with D hard to call. Germline CDR1 MGHRA, CDR2 YSYEKL. V was pared by 4 bases and J by 7 bases, with 19 bases between. The CDR3 runs to 15 residues. The CDR3 coding sequence is TGCGCCAGCAGCCGTGATAGAAACAGCCCCCTTGAAGCTTTCTTT. It is translated as CASSRDRNSPLEAFF.

This clonotype has ten or more counts. This chain connects TRBV7-8 to TRBJ2-1, with D possibly matching TRBD2 (5 bases). V was clipped by 1 base and J by 3 bases, with 19 bases between them. Per the germline V gene, CDR1 is SGHVS and CDR2 is FQNEAQ. This CDR3 region has 18 residues. The chain's CDR3 is CASSLGIGIGPLYNEQFF. The CDR3 DNA is TGTGCCAGCAGCTTAGGGATCGGGATAGGACCTCTCTACAATGAGCAGTTCTTC.

This clonotype was observed many times. The J gene is TRBJ2-3, the V gene TRBV9; maybe TRBD2 (5 bases). The CDR3 contains 15 residues. Per the germline V gene, CDR1 is SGDLS and CDR2 is YYNGEE. Trimming pared 0 bases from V and 2 bases from J, leaving 10 bases between. The CDR3 DNA is TGTGCCAGCAGCGTAGATGAGGGAGACACAGATACGCAGTATTTT. Protein product: CASSVDEGDTDTQYF.